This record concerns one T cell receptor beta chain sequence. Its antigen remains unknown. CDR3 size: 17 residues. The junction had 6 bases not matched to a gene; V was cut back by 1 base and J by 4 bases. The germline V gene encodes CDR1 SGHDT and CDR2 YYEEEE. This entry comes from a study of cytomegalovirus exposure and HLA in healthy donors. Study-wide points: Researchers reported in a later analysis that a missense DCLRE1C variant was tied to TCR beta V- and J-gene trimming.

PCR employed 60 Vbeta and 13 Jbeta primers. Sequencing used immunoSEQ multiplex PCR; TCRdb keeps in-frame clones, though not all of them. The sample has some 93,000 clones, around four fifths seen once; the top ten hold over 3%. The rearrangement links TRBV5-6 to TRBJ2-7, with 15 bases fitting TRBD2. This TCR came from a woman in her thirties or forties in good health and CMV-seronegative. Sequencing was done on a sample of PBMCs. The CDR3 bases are TGTGCCAGCAGCTTGAGGACTAGCGGGAGGGCTAGATACGAGCAGTACTTC. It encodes CASSLRTSGRARYEQYF.